This TCR beta chain was captured by sequencing in a study of T cells after yellow fever vaccination. The study, taken as a whole, reports: A large majority of primary-vaccination clones showed up again after the booster (96% CD4, around 90% CD8). Some clonotypes, a small share, were shared between CD4 and CD8 compartments.

Conversion of TCR transcripts into cDNA relied on 5'RACE template switching, which added a universal primer site and UMIs. TCRdb analysed the 5' RACE reads with MiXCR anew, one entry per CDR3 protein. The sample has over 110,000 distinct CDR3 sequences; 7.7% are singletons. The CDR3 is made up of 18 amino acids. V shed 2 bases and J 3 bases; nucleotides not matched to a gene: 14. Germline CDR1 is LGHDT and CDR2 is YNNKEL (reference sequence). This clonotype was seen repeatedly, ten times or more. Its antigen is not identified. The receptor comes from a man aged 30 to 45 who received the YFV17D yellow fever vaccine. Here the sequenced sample was CD4+ T cells sorted from PBMCs, taken 5 days after the yellow fever booster vaccination. This chain links TRBV3-1 with TRBJ2-7, with 9 bases matching TRBD2. CDR3 sequence: CASSQHPPGLAVGYEQYF. CDR3 DNA sequence: TGTGCCAGCAGCCAACATCCGCCGGGACTAGCCGTCGGCTACGAGCAGTACTTC.